This TCR beta chain came from a study of T cell responses to AZD1222 COVID-19 vaccine. Study observations and caveats: At baseline, seropositivity was found in only 5 to 7 AZD1222 recipients. Reports say nearly half of spike-specific TCRs go after unmutated variant regions. Vaccine-related CD4 TCRs covered spike, predominating at 160-218 and 743-854.

Using immunoSEQ multiplex PCR, the repertoire was profiled, and TCRdb retains in-frame clones only, with some absent. The sample carries about 130,000 clones, around 90% recorded once. As for this clone: The antigen is not known.

The CDR3 loop spans 13 amino acids. Germline-derived CDR1 and CDR2 are ENHRY and SYGVKD. The ends were cut back, 5 bases at V and 4 bases at J, with 11 bases in the middle. Here the sequenced sample was peripheral blood, taken on day 0 of AZD1222 vaccination. This TCR derives from an adult in good health. The chain couples TRBV10-3 to TRBJ1-1; no clear D. The CDR3 reads CAISYDSGTEAFF. The CDR3 nucleotides are TGTGCCATCAGTTATGACTCCGGCACTGAAGCTTTCTTT.